This is a list of T cell receptor beta chains from one sample in a study of spatial heterogeneity in lung cancer. TCRdb reanalysed the 5' RACE reads using MiXCR and keeps one entry per CDR3 protein. The sample records more than 10,000 distinct CDR3 sequences, around 6.1% being singletons. This specimen was lung tumor tissue, taken at surgery. These receptors originate from a female donor with early-stage non-small cell lung cancer. CDR3s include the opening cysteine and the closing phenylalanine or tryptophan. The order of the fields is V gene, J gene, CDR3 protein.

V: TRBV19
J: TRBJ2-3
CDR3: CASSPGRLSTDTQYF

V: TRBV29-1
J: TRBJ1-2
CDR3: CSVARQVGGIYGYTF

V: TRBV5-4
J: TRBJ1-2
CDR3: CASSFRRDNYGYTF

V: TRBV30
J: TRBJ1-1
CDR3: CAWTIDSFEAFF

V: TRBV30
J: TRBJ1-2
CDR3: CAWSPRTADYGYTF

V: TRBV5-1
J: TRBJ1-3
CDR3: CASSPAGPGSGNTIYF

V: TRBV5-1
J: TRBJ2-6
CDR3: CASSITAGLRGRANVLTF

V: TRBV9
J: TRBJ1-6
CDR3: CASSPGQSDSPLHF

V: TRBV12-3/TRBV12-4
J: TRBJ1-5
CDR3: CASSITDSFDQPQHF

V: TRBV29-1
J: TRBJ2-1
CDR3: CSVNFGTGHNEQFF

V: TRBV7-2
J: TRBJ1-4
CDR3: CASSYTGGDEKLFF